These 32 T cell receptor beta chains came from one sample sequenced in a study of T-cell reconstitution after alpha-beta-depleted transplantation in children. For TCRbeta, the library was prepared with unique molecular identifiers. TCRdb reprocessed the PCR reads via MiXCR and lists one record per CDR3 protein. The table includes 200,000 to 250,000 distinct CDR3 sequences, under 9.5% detected once. The sequencing used PBMCs from the stem cell graft donor, collected from the stem cell graft. These receptors all come from a human donor who donated a stem cell graft to a child with acute lymphoblastic leukemia.

The chain uses TRBV6-1 and TRBJ1-6, with 7 bases fitting TRBD1. The V and J ends lost 1 base and 7 bases, in that order; junction bases with no gene match: 7. The CDR3 covers 16 residues. Germline V gene lookup returns CDR1 MNHNS and CDR2 SASEGT. This CDR3 reads CASSEVGTASNSPLHF. In DNA form, the CDR3 reads TGTGCCAGCAGTGAAGTTGGGACAGCCTCCAATTCACCCCTCCACTTT.

This clonotype was picked up a small number of times. The rearrangement links TRBV6-2 or TRBV6-3 to TRBJ2-1; 7 bases are a match to TRBD1. The V gene end was trimmed by 5 bases and the J gene end by 8 bases; junction bases not matched to a gene: 3. Germline CDR1 MNHEY, CDR2 SVGEGT. The CDR3 extends over 12 amino acids. CDR3 sequence (DNA): TGTGCCAGCAGTGACAGGGCCCATGAGCAGTTCTTC. Protein sequence: CASSDRAHEQFF.

The CDR3 sequence is CASSSVGGTFNTEAFF. The CDR3 nucleotides read TGCGCCAGCAGCTCCGTGGGGGGTACCTTCAACACTGAAGCTTTCTTT. This chain uses TRBV5-1 with TRBJ1-1; D might be TRBD1 (5 bases). The CDR3 has 16 residues. V gave up 3 bases and J gave up 2 bases, with 17 bases separating them. The V gene's germline CDR1 is SGHRS and CDR2 YFSETQ. The variable domain in full, completed from reference TRBV5-1 and TRBJ1-1, reads KAGVTQTPRYLIKTRGQQVTLSCSPISGHRSVSWYQQTPGQGLQFLFEYFSETQRNKGNFPGRFSGRQFSNSRSEMNVSTLELGDSALYLCASSSVGGTFNTEAFFGQGTRLTVV.

This clonotype was counted between two and nine times. CDR3 amino acids: CSATVEGVSGNTIYF. The DNA of the CDR3 is TGCAGTGCTACCGTGGAGGGTGTATCTGGAAACACCATATATTTT. The chain combines TRBV20-1 with TRBJ1-3; D gene unclear. The germline V and J ends were trimmed by 4 bases and 1 base, with 14 bases remaining between them. The germline gives CDR1 DFQATT, CDR2 SNEGSKA (reference sequence). The CDR3 length is 15 residues.

There are many counts of this clonotype. V usage is TRBV12-3 or TRBV12-4 and J usage is TRBJ2-7; tentatively, D is TRBD2 (6 bases). The V end was cut by 5 bases, the J end by 0 bases, with 20 bases between. This CDR3 is 17 amino acids long. Written as DNA, the CDR3 is TGTGCCAGCAGTCCATCAGGTGCGGGACTGTCCTCCTACGAGCAGTACTTC. Residues: CASSPSGAGLSSYEQYF.

The chain's CDR3 is CASSYGYQETQYF. The CDR3 coding sequence is TGTGCCAGCAGCTATGGGTATCAAGAGACCCAGTACTTC. The chain carries TRBV7-9 and TRBJ2-5, with D uncertain. V was cut by 4 bases and J by 2 bases, with 8 bases left in between. CDR1 SEHNR and CDR2 FQNEAQ come from the germline V gene (reference sequence). CDR3 size: 13 residues.

This clonotype has ten or more counts. The chain joins TRBV5-1 to TRBJ2-3, with D possibly called TRBD1 or TRBD2 (5 bases each). Germline lookup yields CDR1 SGHRS and CDR2 YFSETQ. The CDR3 totals 14 residues. V was shortened by 5 bases and J by 3 bases, with 13 bases between the two germline ends. CDR3 sequence reads: CASRTGPDTDTQYF. In DNA form, the CDR3 reads TGCGCCAGCAGAACGGGACCGGATACAGATACGCAGTATTTT.

Many counts were recorded for this clonotype. The rearrangement links TRBV15 to TRBJ1-4; D may be TRBD1 (6 bases). Between the trimmed V and J ends, which lost 2 bases and 11 bases, there was a span of 9 bases. The CDR3 runs 12 residues. Per germline, CDR1 LNHNV and CDR2 YYDKDF (reference sequence). CDR3 DNA sequence: TGTGCCACCAGCAGACCCGGACAGAAACTGTTTTTT. Translating gives CATSRPGQKLFF.

The CDR3 here is CASSLTITYNEQFF. In DNA, the CDR3 is TGTGCCAGTAGTTTGACCATAACCTACAATGAGCAGTTCTTC. The genes are TRBV19 and TRBJ2-1; D is ambiguous. The germline V gene encodes CDR1 LNHDA and CDR2 SQIVND (reference sequence). V was clipped by 5 bases and J by 2 bases, with 10 bases between them. The CDR3 contains 14 residues.

The table lists this clonotype with many counts. This chain uses TRBV5-1 with TRBJ2-1; D is possibly TRBD1 (6 bases). Per the germline V gene, CDR1 is SGHRS and CDR2 is YFSETQ. There are 13 residues in the CDR3. The V end lost 0 bases, the J end lost 8 bases, and 9 bases lay between the germline ends. The CDR3, as DNA: TGCGCCAGCAGCTTGGAGGGGGACGATGAGCAGTTCTTC. This encodes CASSLEGDDEQFF.

This clonotype has ten or more counts. The chain couples TRBV10-3 to TRBJ1-2; the match to TRBD1 covers 7 bases. The CDR3 is made up of 14 amino acids. The V gene end was trimmed by 6 bases and the J gene end by 6 bases; junction bases not matched to a gene: 10. CDR1 ENHRY and CDR2 SYGVKD come from the germline V gene. Here the CDR3 DNA reads TGTGCCATCAGAAAACAGGGGTTACGCGATGGCTACACCTTC. It yields the protein CAIRKQGLRDGYTF.

This clonotype was seen at least ten times. The V and J genes are TRBV4-1 and TRBJ1-6; D call uncertain. Germline V gene sequence: CDR1 MGHRA, CDR2 YSYEKL. This CDR3 region has 12 residues. V was clipped by 2 bases and J by 9 bases, with 5 bases between them. The chain's CDR3 is CASSQPGSPLHF. CDR3 bases: TGCGCCAGCAGCCAACCGGGTTCACCCCTCCACTTT.

The chain is built from TRBV3-1 and TRBJ2-5; TRBD2 matches at 9 bases. The germline gives CDR1 LGHDT, CDR2 YNNKEL (reference sequence). Trimming took 6 bases from V and 1 from J; bases not matched to a gene: 3. The CDR3 has 14 amino acids. In DNA form, the CDR3 reads TGTGCCAGCAGGCCGCGGGGGGGCCAAGAGACCCAGTACTTC. Residues: CASRPRGGQETQYF.

This clonotype has at least ten counts. V usage is TRBV12-3 or TRBV12-4 and J usage is TRBJ2-1; D perhaps matches TRBD2 (5 bases). The CDR3 loop spans 12 amino acids. The V end lost 5 bases, the J end lost 4 bases, and 6 bases lay between the germline ends. The CDR3, as DNA: TGTGCCAGCAGTCCGGGGTACAATGAGCAGTTCTTC. Translated: CASSPGYNEQFF.

This clonotype turned up a few times. V is TRBV29-1 and J is TRBJ1-1; unclear D gene. V lost 4 bases to trimming and J lost 2 bases, with 14 bases between them. Germline loops: CDR1 SQVTM, CDR2 ANQGSEA. The CDR3 is made up of 14 amino acids. This CDR3 reads CSVGGKVGNTEAFF. In DNA, the CDR3 is TGCAGCGTTGGCGGTAAGGTCGGTAACACTGAAGCTTTCTTT.

The chain has TRBV5-1 and TRBJ1-1, with a possible D match to TRBD1 (5 bases). The CDR3 spans 14 residues. Germline CDR1 SGHRS, CDR2 YFSETQ. V lost 4 bases, J lost 4 bases, and 14 bases lay in between. The CDR3 DNA follows: TGCGCCAGCAGCAGGGGTTTTGAGGGCACTGAAGCTTTCTTT. Translation gives CASSRGFEGTEAFF.

This clonotype was counted at least ten times. The CDR3 reads CASSARGSRGGHGYTF. In DNA form, the CDR3 reads TGTGCCAGCAGCGCTAGGGGCTCCAGGGGCGGACATGGCTACACCTTC. This chain uses TRBV11-1 with TRBJ1-2, with D possibly being TRBD1 (6 bases). Germline lookup yields CDR1 SGHAT and CDR2 FQDESV (reference sequence). The CDR3 length is 16 residues. Trimming stripped 5 bases from V and 6 bases from J, with 22 bases between. The full variable domain, with the rest looked up from reference TRBV11-1 and TRBJ1-2, is EAEVAQSPRYKITEKSQAVAFWCDPISGHATLYWYRQILGQGPELLVQFQDESVVDDSQLPKDRFSAERLKGVDSTLKIQPAELGDSAMYLCASSARGSRGGHGYTFGSGTRLTVV.

This clonotype was recorded many times. The rearrangement joins TRBV20-1 to TRBJ1-1; D is undetermined. This CDR3 has 12 residues. Trimming took 5 bases from V and 3 from J, leaving 10 bases between them. Germline V gives CDR1 DFQATT, CDR2 SNEGSKA (reference sequence). The CDR3 loop is CSASDPDTEAFF. The CDR3 nucleotides are TGCAGTGCTTCGGACCCCGACACTGAAGCTTTCTTT.

Only a few counts were recorded for this clonotype. V usage is TRBV18 and J usage is TRBJ2-2; TRBD1 matches 9 bases. With 4 bases clipped from V and 6 bases from J, the junction kept 9 bases outside the gene matches. The CDR3 contains 16 residues. The V gene's germline CDR1 is KGHSH and CDR2 LQKENI. Here the CDR3 reads CASSRPTGQGPGELFF. The CDR3 nucleotides are TGTGCCAGCTCACGACCCACGGGACAGGGCCCCGGGGAGCTGTTTTTT.

The sample holds a few counts of this clonotype. The genes are TRBV5-8 and TRBJ2-7; tentative D call: TRBD1 (6 bases). Trimming removed 0 bases from V and 0 bases from J, with 10 bases in between. The germline V gene encodes CDR1 SGHTS and CDR2 YDEGEE. The CDR3 covers 15 residues. The CDR3, as DNA: TGTGCCAGCAGCTTGGGACAGGTCTTCTCCTACGAGCAGTACTTC. Amino acid sequence: CASSLGQVFSYEQYF.

This clonotype was counted only a few times. CDR3 sequence (DNA): TGTGCCAGCAGTCCCAGGACTAGCGGGTCCACAGATACGCAGTATTTT. Its protein is CASSPRTSGSTDTQYF. This chain uses TRBV12-3 or TRBV12-4 with TRBJ2-3; 11 bases agree with TRBD2. This CDR3 spans 16 amino acids. The ends lost 5 bases at V and 2 bases at J; junction bases unmatched: 6.

This clonotype was seen a handful of times. The chain links TRBV3-1 to TRBJ1-5; possibly TRBD1 for D (5 bases). V was trimmed by 5 bases and J by 5 bases, leaving 13 bases between them. The CDR3 loop spans 14 amino acids. The germline CDR1 and CDR2 sequences are LGHDT and YNNKEL (reference sequence). The CDR3 DNA follows: TGTGCCAGCAGCAAGCAGGGTTCCGATCAGCCCCAGCATTTT. Its translation: CASSKQGSDQPQHF.

V usage is TRBV29-1 and J usage is TRBJ1-1; 7 bases are shared with TRBD1. The CDR3 covers 13 residues. Trimming cost V 4 bases and J 0 bases; bases outside gene matches: 2. Per the germline V gene, CDR1 is SQVTM and CDR2 is ANQGSEA. The chain's CDR3 is CSVGRGMNTEAFF. Written as DNA, the CDR3 is TGCAGCGTTGGCAGGGGGATGAACACTGAAGCTTTCTTT.

This clonotype has just a few counts. The V call is TRBV29-1, the J call TRBJ2-5; 13 nucleotides line up with TRBD2. Germline CDR1 and CDR2: SQVTM and ANQGSEA. There are 15 residues in the CDR3. J was trimmed by 5 bases and V by 7 bases; bases with no gene match: 10. The DNA for the CDR3 is TGCAGCGCAAAACGGACTAGCGGGGGATCGGAGACCCAGTACTTC. Translated, it gives CSAKRTSGGSETQYF. Supplemented by reference TRBV29-1 and TRBJ2-5, the full variable domain reads SAVISQKPSRDICQRGTSLTIQCQVDSQVTMMFWYRQQPGQSLTLIATANQGSEATYESGFVIDKFPISRPNLTFSTLTVSNMSPEDSSIYLCSAKRTSGGSETQYFGPGTRLLVL.

This clonotype showed up many times. This chain connects TRBV7-2 to TRBJ1-4; D may be TRBD1 (6 bases). The CDR3 runs 15 residues. The germline V and J ends were trimmed by 1 base and 8 bases, with 14 bases remaining between them. CDR1 is SGHTA, CDR2 FQGNSA, per germline. The CDR3 nucleotides read TGTGCCAGCAGCTTAGGGACAGCTGATCCAGAAAAACTGTTTTTT. This encodes CASSLGTADPEKLFF.

There are many counts of this clonotype. The chain joins TRBV5-5 to TRBJ2-2; no reliable D call. Germline V gene sequence: CDR1 SGHKS, CDR2 YYEKEE (reference sequence). The CDR3 contains 12 residues. Between the trimmed V and J ends, which lost 2 bases and 7 bases, there was a span of 6 bases. The CDR3 DNA is TGTGCCAGCAGCTTTATCCGCGGGGAGCTGTTTTTT. Protein product: CASSFIRGELFF.

This clonotype has just a few counts. The CDR3 coding sequence is TGTGCCTGGAGTCTACCCGCACAGGGGGCCTACGAGCAGTACTTC. Amino acid sequence: CAWSLPAQGAYEQYF. V gene TRBV30 combines with J gene TRBJ2-7; TRBD1 agrees at 8 bases. From germline, CDR1 is GTSNPN and CDR2 SVGIG (reference sequence). This CDR3 has 15 residues. V gave up 2 bases and J gave up 2 bases; unmatched junction bases: 8.

The chain couples TRBV20-1 to TRBJ1-2; D not certain. This CDR3 has 16 residues. Germline assignment: CDR1 DFQATT and CDR2 SNEGSKA (reference sequence). Between the trimmed V and J ends, which lost 3 bases and 3 bases, there was a span of 20 bases. CDR3 in amino acids: CSASGFRGWTDYGYTF. The CDR3 nucleotides read TGCAGTGCTAGCGGTTTCCGGGGATGGACTGACTATGGCTACACCTTC.

This rearrangement joins TRBV24-1 to TRBJ2-5, with 9 bases aligning to TRBD2. This CDR3 is 16 amino acids long. Germline CDR1 reads KGHDR; CDR2 reads SFDVKD. The trim removed 1 base at V and 1 base at J, leaving 3 bases unmatched. The CDR3 here is CATSDLSTSGQETQYF. In DNA, the CDR3 is TGTGCCACCAGTGATTTATCGACTAGCGGCCAAGAGACCCAGTACTTC.

The gene calls are TRBV2 and TRBJ1-5; 7 positions match TRBD1. In germline, CDR1 is SNHLY, CDR2 FYNNEI. The CDR3 has 15 residues. V lost 6 bases, J lost 1 base, and 6 bases stayed unmatched. DNA of the CDR3: TGTGCCAGCAGGTCAGGGGGAGGGAGCAATCAGCCCCAGCATTTT. This encodes CASRSGGGSNQPQHF.

In this sample, this clonotype turned up many times. The CDR3 loop reads CASSFTSGGLADTQYF. The CDR3 nucleotides read TGTGCCAGCAGCTTCACTAGCGGGGGCCTGGCAGATACGCAGTATTTT. This chain connects TRBV7-9 to TRBJ2-3; the match to TRBD2 covers 11 bases. CDR3 length: 16 amino acids. Per germline, CDR1 SEHNR and CDR2 FQNEAQ (reference sequence). Trimming took 3 bases from V and 4 from J; bases not matched to a gene: 6.

V usage is TRBV7-6 and J usage is TRBJ2-3; 12 nucleotides match TRBD1. Germline V CDR1 and CDR2: SGHVS, FNYEAQ. V dropped 6 bases and J dropped 6; count of bases not matched to a gene: 10. CDR3 length equals 16 residues. The CDR3 nucleotides are TGTGCCAGCAGTCGACAGTTGGGACAGGGGGCTGATACGCAGTATTTT. As protein: CASSRQLGQGADTQYF.